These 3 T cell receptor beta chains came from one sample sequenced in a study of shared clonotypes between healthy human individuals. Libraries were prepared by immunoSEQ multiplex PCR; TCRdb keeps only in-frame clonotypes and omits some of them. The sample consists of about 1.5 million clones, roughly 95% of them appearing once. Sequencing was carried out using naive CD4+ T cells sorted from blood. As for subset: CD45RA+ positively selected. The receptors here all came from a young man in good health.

The CDR3 sequence is CASSPFGRTDTQYF. CDR3 bases: TGTGCCAGCAGCCCCTTCGGTCGCACAGATACGCAGTATTTT. This chain joins TRBV9 and TRBJ2-3, with no clear D. Germline V gives CDR1 SGDLS, CDR2 YYNGEE. This CDR3 comprises 14 residues. Trimming stripped 4 bases from V and 1 base from J, with 10 bases between.

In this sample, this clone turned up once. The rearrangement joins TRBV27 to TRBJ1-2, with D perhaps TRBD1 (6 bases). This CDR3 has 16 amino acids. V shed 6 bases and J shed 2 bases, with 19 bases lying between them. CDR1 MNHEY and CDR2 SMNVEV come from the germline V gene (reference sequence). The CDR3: CASRDQGGGANYGYTF. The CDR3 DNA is TGTGCCAGCAGGGATCAAGGGGGGGGCGCGAACTATGGCTACACCTTC.

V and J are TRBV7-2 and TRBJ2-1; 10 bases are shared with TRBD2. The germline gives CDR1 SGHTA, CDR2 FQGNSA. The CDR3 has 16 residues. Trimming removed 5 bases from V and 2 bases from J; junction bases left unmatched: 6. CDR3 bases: TGTGCCAGCAGCGGGGGGAGCGGGAGGGCCTACAATGAGCAGTTCTTC. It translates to CASSGGSGRAYNEQFF.